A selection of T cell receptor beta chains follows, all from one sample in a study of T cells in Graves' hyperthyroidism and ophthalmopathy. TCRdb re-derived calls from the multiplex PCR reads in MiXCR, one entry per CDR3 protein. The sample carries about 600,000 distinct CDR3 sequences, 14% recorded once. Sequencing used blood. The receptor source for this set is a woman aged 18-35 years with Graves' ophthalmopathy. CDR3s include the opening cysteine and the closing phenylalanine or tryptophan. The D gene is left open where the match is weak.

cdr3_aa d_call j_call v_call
CASSARDTNQPQHF - TRBJ1-5 TRBV9
CASSQGGYDRGSPLHF TRBD1 TRBJ1-6 TRBV4-1
CASSLVPRTNTGELFF - TRBJ2-2 TRBV7-2
CASSIRLQNTEAFF - TRBJ1-1 TRBV19
CASSQDHSGRNEQFF TRBD2 TRBJ2-1 TRBV3-1
CARLRPTGELFF - TRBJ2-2 TRBV2
CSVAGDLTYEQYF - TRBJ2-7 TRBV29-1
CASLDGPSYEQYF - TRBJ2-7 TRBV2
CASSYDRAGELFF - TRBJ2-2 TRBV12-3/TRBV12-4
CASRGQPNTGELFF TRBD1 TRBJ2-2 TRBV11-1
CASRARDTSSGGYTF - TRBJ1-2 TRBV12-3/TRBV12-4
CAWSQQGALPQHF - TRBJ1-5 TRBV30
CASSLRTGALAPRVTEQFF TRBD1 TRBJ2-1 TRBV7-2
CASSPRTGQDTQYF TRBD1 TRBJ2-3 TRBV7-2
CASSSPPGIEQFF - TRBJ2-1 TRBV7-9
CSARDSSGRGNEQFF TRBD2 TRBJ2-1 TRBV20-1
CASSLSLQVGNNSPLHF - TRBJ1-6 TRBV27
CASSFEQIGKAFF - TRBJ1-1 TRBV12-3/TRBV12-4
CASSWGLAVGGEQFF TRBD2 TRBJ2-1 TRBV28
CATRHGGDQPQHF - TRBJ1-5 TRBV27
CASSQFGFWSEETQYF - TRBJ2-5 TRBV14
CASSQDPLAGTDTQYF TRBD2 TRBJ2-3 TRBV4-2
CKTSQVNTEAFF - TRBJ1-1 TRBV29-1
CASRVSGTEQFF TRBD2 TRBJ2-1 TRBV2
CSVDKAEKLFF - TRBJ1-4 TRBV29-1
CSAYLRDIHGSNQPQHF - TRBJ1-5 TRBV20-1
CASSSRSSLLGYTF - TRBJ1-2 TRBV7-3
CASRELANYNEQFF - TRBJ2-1 TRBV2